These 8 T cell receptor beta chains originate from one sample sequenced in a study of metastatic and nonmetastatic thyroid tumors. All patients reached thyroid surgery having received no treatment beforehand. TCRdb re-clonotyped the PCR reads through MiXCR. The data contain fewer than 6,000 clones, less than 40% of them singletons. Sequenced: adjacent normal tissue. The origin of the receptors is a female donor with papillary thyroid cancer or a benign thyroid nodule (not recorded which). Some clones in this sample may be carry-over from other donors' samples.

This clone was picked up a small number of times. This rearrangement joins TRBV12-3 or TRBV12-4 to TRBJ1-2; D is uncertain. CDR3 length: 14 amino acids. V was cut by 3 bases and J by 8 bases, with 16 bases left in between. For the CDR3, the DNA is TGTGCCAGCAGTTTTGAGGGTGGCATGAGAGGCTACACCTTC. It is translated as CASSFEGGMRGYTF.

The sample holds a few counts of this clone. The chain joins TRBV6-1 to TRBJ1-2; no clear D gene. Trimming removed 5 bases at V and 0 bases at J, with 7 bases between. The CDR3 length is 13 residues. Per the germline V gene, CDR1 is MNHNS and CDR2 is SASEGT. In nucleotides, the CDR3 is TGTGCCAGCAGTCCAGGAGCTAACTATGGCTACACCTTC. Protein: CASSPGANYGYTF.

The rearrangement joins TRBV6-5 to TRBJ2-3; 8 bases line up with TRBD1. Germline CDR1 is MNHEY and CDR2 is SVGAGI. The V and J ends lost 5 bases and 0 bases, in that order; junction bases with no gene match: 13. CDR3 size: 18 residues. This CDR3 reads CASSPWTGWLKSTDTQYF. The CDR3 coding sequence is TGTGCCAGCAGTCCCTGGACAGGGTGGTTGAAGAGCACAGATACGCAGTATTTT.

The J gene is TRBJ2-1, the V gene TRBV6-1, with D unresolved. The germline CDR1 and CDR2 sequences are MNHNS and SASEGT. CDR3 length: 14 amino acids. V gave up 7 bases and J gave up 0 bases, with 10 bases separating them. The CDR3 spells CASMGTSSYNEQFF. The CDR3 nucleotides are TGTGCCAGCATGGGCACGAGCTCCTACAATGAGCAGTTCTTC.

The V gene is TRBV15, the J gene TRBJ1-2; 8 bases agree with TRBD1. Trimming removed 3 bases from V and 2 bases from J; junction bases left unmatched: 8. The CDR3 extends over 16 amino acids. Germline V gene data show CDR1 as LNHNV and CDR2 as YYDKDF (reference sequence). CDR3 nucleotide sequence: TGTGCCACCAGCAGGGGGGAGGCAGGGGGCAACTATGGCTACACCTTC. This sequence encodes CATSRGEAGGNYGYTF.

This clone was recorded a few times. CDR3 residues: CASSPRTADFNEQFF. The CDR3 DNA reads TGCGCCAGCAGTCCTAGGACCGCCGACTTCAATGAGCAGTTCTTC. The chain carries TRBV10-1 and TRBJ2-1; D gene unclear. Germline V gene data show CDR1 as WNHNN and CDR2 as SYGVQD (reference sequence). V dropped 5 bases and J dropped 6 bases, with 17 bases sitting between them. CDR3 length equals 15 residues.

This clone was recorded a few times. The rearrangement uses TRBV6-2 or TRBV6-3 and TRBJ2-5; TRBD1 agrees at 8 bases. The V gene end was trimmed by 6 bases and the J gene end by 2 bases; junction bases not matched to a gene: 5. The V gene's germline CDR1 is MNHEY and CDR2 SVGEGT. CDR3 size: 14 residues. CDR3 sequence reads: CASSGTGGQETQYF. The CDR3 nucleotides read TGTGCCAGCAGCGGGACAGGAGGGCAAGAGACCCAGTACTTC.

This clone was observed many times. The sample contains more than one DNA sequence encoding this CDR3. The V and J genes are TRBV15 and TRBJ2-7; D not resolved. V gave up 0 bases and J gave up 6 bases, with 6 bases separating them. The CDR3 consists of 12 residues. Germline assignment: CDR1 LNHNV and CDR2 YYDKDF (reference sequence). DNA for the CDR3: TGTGCCACCAGCAGAGATGAGACCGAGCAGTACTTC. Its protein product is CATSRDETEQYF. The full variable domain, in which reference TRBV15 and TRBJ2-7 provide the parts outside the CDR3, is DAMVIQNPRYQVTQFGKPVTLSCSQTLNHNVMYWYQQKSSQAPKLLFHYYDKDFNNEADTPDNFQSRRPNTSFCFLDIRSPGLGDTAMYLCATSRDETEQYFGPGTRLTVT.